These 15 T cell receptor beta chains were sequenced from one sample in a study of response to subunit inactivated influenza vaccine. TCRdb redid the calling of the RT-PCR reads with MiXCR, one entry per CDR3 protein. The sample holds around 850,000 distinct CDR3 sequences, around a sixth seen once. The sequencing here drew on PBMCs from blood, taken more than 4 days after vaccination. All receptors derive from a man aged 45 to 65 who received an inactivated influenza vaccine.

Ten or more counts support this clonotype. J is TRBJ1-1 and V is TRBV28; 7 nucleotides align to TRBD1. CDR1 is MDHEN and CDR2 is SYDVKM in the germline V gene. The trim removed 3 bases at V and 0 bases at J, leaving 10 bases unmatched. The CDR3 extends over 17 amino acids. The CDR3: CASSFNLGQQLNTEAFF. The CDR3 DNA is TGTGCCAGCAGTTTTAACTTGGGACAGCAACTGAACACTGAAGCTTTCTTT.

Here the CDR3 reads CASSLARGQGAGSYNSPLHF. The CDR3 nucleotides read TGCGCCAGCAGCTTGGCCAGAGGACAGGGGGCAGGCTCCTATAATTCACCCCTCCACTTT. The genes are TRBV5-1 and TRBJ1-6, with TRBD1 identical over 11 bases. This CDR3 has 20 amino acids. Unmatched junction bases numbered 8, after V lost 0 bases and J lost 0 bases. Germline V gives CDR1 SGHRS, CDR2 YFSETQ.

This rearrangement joins TRBV15 to TRBJ1-4; D not resolved. The CDR3 runs to 13 residues. V was clipped by 4 bases and J by 8 bases, with 11 bases between them. Germline CDR1 and CDR2: LNHNV and YYDKDF (reference sequence). The DNA for the CDR3 is TGTGCCACCAGCACGGGTGTCGGAGAAAAACTGTTTTTT. Encoded protein: CATSTGVGEKLFF.

This clonotype appeared a few times. This sequence joins TRBV10-3 and TRBJ2-7, with TRBD1 matching 10 bases. The V gene end was trimmed by 4 bases and the J gene end by 7 bases; junction bases not matched to a gene: 7. The CDR3 runs to 14 residues. Germline CDR1 and CDR2: ENHRY and SYGVKD. CDR3 sequence (DNA): TGTGCCATCAGTGGGGGCGACAGGGGGCTAGAGCAGTACTTC. It specifies CAISGGDRGLEQYF.

This rearrangement joins TRBV27 to TRBJ2-3; 7 bases fit TRBD1. From germline, CDR1 is MNHEY and CDR2 SMNVEV (reference sequence). With V trimmed by 5 bases and J by 0 bases, 2 bases remained unmatched. This CDR3 region has 14 residues. CDR3 sequence: CASSGQASTDTQYF. The CDR3 region has the DNA TGTGCCAGCAGTGGACAGGCTAGCACAGATACGCAGTATTTT.

The rearrangement uses TRBV20-1 and TRBJ1-5, with D unresolved. The CDR3 sequence is 14 residues long. In germline, CDR1 is DFQATT, CDR2 SNEGSKA (reference sequence). With 4 bases removed from V and 6 bases from J, the gap between germline ends came to 16 bases. CDR3 sequence: CSAKVGGFGQPQHF. The CDR3 DNA is TGCAGTGCTAAGGTTGGTGGGTTTGGTCAGCCCCAGCATTTT.

This chain links TRBV12-3 or TRBV12-4 with TRBJ2-1; D might be TRBD1 (5 bases). V was clipped by 5 bases and J by 4 bases, with 12 bases between them. This CDR3 has 14 amino acids. DNA of the CDR3: TGTGCCAGCAGTACGAAGACAGTTTACAATGAGCAGTTCTTC. Its translation: CASSTKTVYNEQFF.

This clonotype was recorded a few times. This rearrangement joins TRBV20-1 to TRBJ1-2; D ambiguous. Looked up from germline, CDR1 is DFQATT and CDR2 is SNEGSKA (reference sequence). This CDR3 comprises 13 residues. The ends were cut back, 2 bases at V and 4 bases at J, with 11 bases in the middle. Written as DNA, the CDR3 is TGCAGTGCTAGACGACTGCGCCTCTATGGCTACACCTTC. Translated, it gives CSARRLRLYGYTF.

The CDR3 coding sequence is TGTGCCACCAGCGGCGGGGACTACCTCGGGGATACGCAGTATTTT. Translating gives CATSGGDYLGDTQYF. The chain has TRBV15 and TRBJ2-3, with 7 bases lining up with TRBD2. The length of the CDR3 is 15 residues. The V segment lost 5 bases and the J segment 6 bases; nucleotides outside the gene matches: 11. From germline, CDR1 is LNHNV and CDR2 YYDKDF (reference sequence).

This clonotype was detected only a few times. The chain employs TRBV5-1 and TRBJ2-7, with no clear D. Looked up from germline, CDR1 is SGHRS and CDR2 is YFSETQ. CDR3 length: 12 amino acids. With 4 bases removed from V and 6 bases from J, the gap between germline ends came to 11 bases. The CDR3 nucleotides read TGCGCCAGCAGCGGGCAGGCATCCGAGCAGTACTTC. This sequence encodes CASSGQASEQYF.

This clonotype appeared a few times. The chain has TRBV18 and TRBJ2-7; 9 positions agree with TRBD1. The CDR3 runs to 14 residues. V lost 4 bases to trimming and J lost 5 bases; unmatched junction nucleotides: 6. Germline values: CDR1 KGHSH, CDR2 LQKENI. CDR3 DNA sequence: TGTGCCAGCTCACGGGGACAGGGATTCCACGAGCAGTACTTC. Protein: CASSRGQGFHEQYF.

This clonotype was found a few times. The genes are TRBV7-2 and TRBJ2-7, with TRBD1 as a possible D gene (6 bases). The CDR3 runs to 15 residues. Germline CDR1 SGHTA, CDR2 FQGNSA. V shed 5 bases and J shed 0 bases, with 14 bases lying between them. The CDR3 reads CASSVQGLSSYEQYF. The CDR3 DNA reads TGTGCCAGCAGCGTACAGGGATTGAGCTCCTACGAGCAGTACTTC. The whole variable domain, remainder taken from reference TRBV7-2 and TRBJ2-7, is GAGVSQSPSNKVTEKGKDVELRCDPISGHTALYWYRQSLGQGLEFLIYFQGNSAPDKSGLPSDRFSAERTGGSVSTLTIQRTQQEDSAVYLCASSVQGLSSYEQYFGPGTRLTVT.

In this sample, this clonotype turned up a few times. Written as DNA, the CDR3 is TGTGCCAGCAGCCCGGGACTAGCGGGAGACTCCTACGAGCAGTACTTC. Encoded protein: CASSPGLAGDSYEQYF. The chain links TRBV5-6 to TRBJ2-7; TRBD2 matches at 14 bases. With 4 bases clipped from V and 0 bases from J, the junction kept 3 bases outside the gene matches. Germline CDR1 is SGHDT and CDR2 is YYEEEE. The CDR3 is made up of 16 amino acids.

The chain joins TRBV6-2 or TRBV6-3 to TRBJ1-5; TRBD1 matches 8 bases. Germline V gene data show CDR1 as MNHEY and CDR2 as SVGEGT. This CDR3 is built from 15 residues. J was trimmed by 6 bases and V by 7 bases; bases with no gene match: 11. CDR3 sequence (DNA): TGTGCCAGCACCAACAGTGGACAGGGACCTCAGCCCCAGCATTTT. It codes for CASTNSGQGPQPQHF.

This clonotype was seen a handful of times. The chain joins TRBV7-9 to TRBJ1-6, with D maybe TRBD1 (6 bases). The V end lost 5 bases, the J end lost 4 bases, and 12 bases lay between the germline ends. In germline, CDR1 is SEHNR, CDR2 FQNEAQ (reference sequence). This CDR3 has 15 residues. The chain's CDR3 is CASSVRDTYNSPLHF. The CDR3 region has the DNA TGTGCCAGCAGCGTCCGGGACACTTATAATTCACCCCTCCACTTT.